The rows below give T cell receptor beta chains drawn from one sample of a study of shared clonotypes between healthy human individuals. Only in-frame clones appear in the TCRdb table, and some are missing; sequencing was by immunoSEQ multiplex PCR. The data show about 530,000 clones, 90% to 97% seen once. Sample: naive CD4+ T cells sorted from blood. These receptor sequences come from a woman in her twenties or thirties in good health. CDR3s include the opening cysteine and the closing phenylalanine or tryptophan. A D gene is named only where the DNA matches it firmly. Some rows mark clone size as missing; the rest say once, few, many or name a class of expanded clone.

clone_size | j_call | cdr3_length | v_call | d_call | cdr3_aa | cdr3_nt
- | TRBJ2-7 | 14 | TRBV6-1 | - | CASSEASTSYEQYF | TGTGCCAGCAGTGAAGCGAGCACTTCCTACGAGCAGTACTTC
- | TRBJ1-2 | 15 | TRBV5-6 | - | CASSLYYPLLYGYTF | TGTGCCAGCAGCTTGTATTACCCCCTGCTCTATGGCTACACCTTC
- | TRBJ2-1 | 14 | TRBV7-9 | - | CASNAASAYNEQFF | TGTGCCAGCAATGCCGCGAGCGCCTACAATGAGCAGTTCTTC
- | TRBJ2-7 | 14 | TRBV11-2 | - | CASSLMMLSYEQYF | TGTGCCAGCAGCCTGATGATGCTCTCCTACGAGCAGTACTTC
- | TRBJ2-1 | 13 | TRBV5-1 | - | CASNPGSGNEQFF | TGCGCCAGCAATCCTGGGAGTGGCAATGAGCAGTTCTTC
- | TRBJ1-1 | 13 | TRBV19 | - | CASSIDFAKKAFF | TGTGCCAGTAGTATAGATTTTGCGAAGAAAGCTTTCTTT
- | TRBJ1-5 | 14 | TRBV2 | - | CASSFRQTNQPQHF | TGTGCCAGCAGTTTCCGACAGACAAATCAGCCCCAGCATTTT
- | TRBJ2-5 | 16 | TRBV7-5 | - | CVRSPGQTRRQETQYF | TGTGTCAGAAGCCCCGGACAGACGAGGAGGCAAGAGACCCAGTACTTC
- | TRBJ2-7 | 16 | TRBV5-4 | - | CASSTGRQSSPGEQYF | TGTGCCAGCAGCACTGGACGGCAATCCTCCCCGGGCGAGCAGTACTTC
- | TRBJ2-3 | 15 | TRBV2 | TRBD2 | CASSDLGTSGSRQYF | TGTGCCAGCAGTGATCTCGGGACTAGCGGGAGTAGGCAGTATTTT
- | TRBJ1-2 | 15 | TRBV5-1 | TRBD1 | CASSNRQGVTYGYTF | TGCGCCAGCAGTAATCGACAGGGGGTTACCTATGGCTACACCTTC
- | TRBJ2-3 | 18 | TRBV5-1 | TRBD2 | CASSGLYSASGSTDTQYF | TGCGCCAGCAGCGGCCTTTACTCTGCTAGCGGGAGCACAGATACGCAGTATTTT
- | TRBJ1-2 | 15 | TRBV27 | - | CASSPSGLVNYGYTF | TGTGCCAGCAGTCCCTCGGGGTTAGTAAACTATGGCTACACCTTC
- | TRBJ2-7 | 14 | TRBV2 | TRBD1 | CASSPGQEVDEQYF | TGTGCCAGCAGCCCGGGACAGGAGGTCGACGAGCAGTACTTC
- | TRBJ1-4 | 15 | TRBV28 | TRBD1 | CASSPGGAANEKLFF | TGTGCCAGCAGTCCAGGGGGCGCAGCTAATGAAAAACTGTTTTTT
- | TRBJ2-7 | 15 | TRBV11-2 | - | CASSFNSGLDYEQYF | TGTGCCAGCAGCTTCAATTCGGGCCTAGACTACGAGCAGTACTTC
- | TRBJ2-7 | 15 | TRBV5-5 | - | CASSLPDRTSYEQYF | TGTGCCAGCAGCTTGCCGGACCGGACCTCCTACGAGCAGTACTTC
once | TRBJ2-7 | 13 | TRBV15 | - | CATSRDRSYEQYF | TGTGCCACCAGCAGGGACAGATCCTACGAGCAGTACTTC
- | TRBJ2-3 | 14 | TRBV10-3 | TRBD2 | CAISLAGGAQTQYF | TGTGCCATCAGTTTAGCGGGAGGGGCACAAACGCAGTATTTT
- | TRBJ1-1 | 14 | TRBV7-3 | - | CASSPTTGNTEAFF | TGTGCCAGCAGCCCAACGACAGGGAACACTGAAGCTTTCTTT
once | TRBJ1-2 | 19 | TRBV19 | - | CASSLRSKLPETPNYGYTF | TGTGCCAGTAGTCTACGTTCAAAGCTTCCAGAGACCCCTAACTATGGCTACACCTTC
- | TRBJ2-7 | 16 | TRBV13 | TRBD2 | CASSHSLAGPTYEQYF | TGTGCCAGCAGCCATTCTCTAGCGGGCCCTACCTACGAGCAGTACTTC
- | TRBJ2-7 | 15 | TRBV7-2 | - | CASLPGGAGGKEQYF | TGTGCCAGCCTCCCAGGGGGGGCGGGAGGTAAGGAGCAGTACTTC
- | TRBJ2-1 | 15 | TRBV5-1 | - | CASSLAQGSYNEQFF | TGCGCCAGCAGCTTGGCACAGGGCTCCTACAATGAGCAGTTCTTC
- | TRBJ2-3 | 18 | TRBV28 | TRBD1 | CASSSRLRGQALTDTQYF | TGTGCCAGCAGTTCCCGATTAAGGGGACAGGCCCTTACAGATACGCAGTATTTT
- | TRBJ1-5 | 15 | TRBV5-1 | - | CASSDGTTSNQPQHF | TGCGCCAGCAGCGACGGGACAACTAGCAATCAGCCCCAGCATTTT
- | TRBJ1-4 | 15 | TRBV16 | - | CASSQFDPTNEKLFF | TGTGCCAGCAGCCAATTTGACCCAACAAATGAAAAACTGTTTTTT
- | TRBJ2-5 | 14 | TRBV11-2 | - | CASSSFRRVETQYF | TGTGCCAGCAGTTCTTTTAGACGGGTAGAGACCCAGTACTTC